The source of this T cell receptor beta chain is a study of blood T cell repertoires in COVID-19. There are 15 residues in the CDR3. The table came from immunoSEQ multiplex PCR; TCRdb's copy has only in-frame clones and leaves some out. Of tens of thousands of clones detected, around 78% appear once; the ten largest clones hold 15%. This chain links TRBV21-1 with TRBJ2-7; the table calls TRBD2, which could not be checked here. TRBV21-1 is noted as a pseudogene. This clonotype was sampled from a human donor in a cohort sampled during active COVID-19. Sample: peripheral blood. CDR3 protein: CASSKPVGGLNEQYF. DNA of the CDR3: TGTGCCAGCAGCAAGCCAGTGGGGGGGCTGAACGAGCAGTACTTC.